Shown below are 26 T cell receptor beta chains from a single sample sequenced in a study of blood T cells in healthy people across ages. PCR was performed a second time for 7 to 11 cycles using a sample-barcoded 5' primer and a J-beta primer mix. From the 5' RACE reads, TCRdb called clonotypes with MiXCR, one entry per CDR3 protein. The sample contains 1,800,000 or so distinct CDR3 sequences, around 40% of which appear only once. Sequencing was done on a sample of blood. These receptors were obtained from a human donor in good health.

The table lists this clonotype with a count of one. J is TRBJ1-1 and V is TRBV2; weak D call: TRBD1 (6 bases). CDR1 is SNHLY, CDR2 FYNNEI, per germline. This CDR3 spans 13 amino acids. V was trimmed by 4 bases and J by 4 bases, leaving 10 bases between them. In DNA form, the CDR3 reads TGTGCCAGCAGTGGTACAGGGACCACTGAAGCTTTCTTT. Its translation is CASSGTGTTEAFF. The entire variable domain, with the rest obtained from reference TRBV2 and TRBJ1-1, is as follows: EPEVTQTPSHQVTQMGQEVILRCVPISNHLYFYWYRQILGQKVEFLVSFYNNEISEKSEIFDDQFSVERPDGSNFTLKIRSTKLEDSAMYFCASSGTGTTEAFFGQGTRLTVV.

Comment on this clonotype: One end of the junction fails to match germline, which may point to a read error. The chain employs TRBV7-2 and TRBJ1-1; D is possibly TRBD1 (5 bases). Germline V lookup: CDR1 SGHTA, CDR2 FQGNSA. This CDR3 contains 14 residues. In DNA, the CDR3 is TGTGCCAGCAGCCAGGGACGGTCTAACACTGAAGCCTTCTTT. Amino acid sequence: CASSQGRSNTEAFF.

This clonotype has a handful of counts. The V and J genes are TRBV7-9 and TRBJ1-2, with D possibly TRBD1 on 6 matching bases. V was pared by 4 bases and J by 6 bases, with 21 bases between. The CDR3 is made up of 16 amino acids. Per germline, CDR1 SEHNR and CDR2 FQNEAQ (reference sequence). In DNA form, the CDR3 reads TGTGCCAGCAGCTATACCACCGGGGGCGGTATTGATGGCTACACCTTC. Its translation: CASSYTTGGGIDGYTF.

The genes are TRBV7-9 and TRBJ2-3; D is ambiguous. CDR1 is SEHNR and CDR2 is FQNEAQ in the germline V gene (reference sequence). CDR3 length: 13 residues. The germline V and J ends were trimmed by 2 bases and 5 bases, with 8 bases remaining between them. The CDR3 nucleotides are TGTGCCAGCAGCTTACCCTCCGTAGATACGCAGTATTTT. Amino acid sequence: CASSLPSVDTQYF.

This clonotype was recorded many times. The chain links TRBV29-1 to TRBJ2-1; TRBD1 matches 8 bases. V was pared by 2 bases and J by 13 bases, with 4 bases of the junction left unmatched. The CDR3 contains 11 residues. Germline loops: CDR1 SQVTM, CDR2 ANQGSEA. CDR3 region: CSVERGQEQFF. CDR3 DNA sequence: TGCAGCGTTGAACGGGGACAGGAACAGTTCTTC.

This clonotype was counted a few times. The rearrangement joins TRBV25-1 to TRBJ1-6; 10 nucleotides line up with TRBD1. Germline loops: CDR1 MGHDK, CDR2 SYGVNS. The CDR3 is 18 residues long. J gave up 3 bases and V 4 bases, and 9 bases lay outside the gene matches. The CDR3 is CASSGWRDRGDYNSPLHF. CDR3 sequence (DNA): TGTGCCAGCAGTGGATGGAGGGACAGGGGCGACTATAATTCACCCCTCCACTTT.

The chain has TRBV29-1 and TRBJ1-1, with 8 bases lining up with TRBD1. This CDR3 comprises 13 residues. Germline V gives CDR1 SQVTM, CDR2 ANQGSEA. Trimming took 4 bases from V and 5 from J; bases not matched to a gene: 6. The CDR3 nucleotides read TGCAGCGTTGGACAGGGGTTCGGGACTGAAGCTTTCTTT. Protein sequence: CSVGQGFGTEAFF. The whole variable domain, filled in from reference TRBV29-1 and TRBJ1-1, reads SAVISQKPSRDICQRGTSLTIQCQVDSQVTMMFWYRQQPGQSLTLIATANQGSEATYESGFVIDKFPISRPNLTFSTLTVSNMSPEDSSIYLCSVGQGFGTEAFFGQGTRLTVV.

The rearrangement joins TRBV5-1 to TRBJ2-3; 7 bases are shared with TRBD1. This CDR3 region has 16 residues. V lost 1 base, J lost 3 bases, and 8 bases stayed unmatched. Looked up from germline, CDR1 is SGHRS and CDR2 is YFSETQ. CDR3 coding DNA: TGCGCCAGCAGCTTGAATATAAGACAGGGAACAGATACGCAGTATTTT. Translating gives CASSLNIRQGTDTQYF.

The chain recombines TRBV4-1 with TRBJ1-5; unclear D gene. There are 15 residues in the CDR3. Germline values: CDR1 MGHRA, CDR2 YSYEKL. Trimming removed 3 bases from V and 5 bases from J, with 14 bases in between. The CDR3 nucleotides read TGCGCCAGCAGCCAGGGCCCGGAACTTTATCAGCCCCAGCATTTT. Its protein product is CASSQGPELYQPQHF.

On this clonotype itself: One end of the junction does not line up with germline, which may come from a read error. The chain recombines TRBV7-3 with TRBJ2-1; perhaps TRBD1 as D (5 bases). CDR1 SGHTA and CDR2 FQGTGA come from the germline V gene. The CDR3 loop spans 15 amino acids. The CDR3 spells CASNLKGIDYNEQFF. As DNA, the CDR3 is TGTGCCAGCAACTTAAAGGGGATTGACTACAATGAGCAGTTCTTC.

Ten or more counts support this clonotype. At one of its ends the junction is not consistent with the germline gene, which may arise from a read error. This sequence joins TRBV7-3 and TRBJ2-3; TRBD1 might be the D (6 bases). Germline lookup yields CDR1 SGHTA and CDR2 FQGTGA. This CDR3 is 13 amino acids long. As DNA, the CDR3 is TGCGCCAGCAGCCCCACAGGGTCGGATACGCAGTATTTT. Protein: CASSPTGSDTQYF. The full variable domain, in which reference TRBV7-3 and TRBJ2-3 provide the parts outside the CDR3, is GAGVSQTPSNKVTEKGKYVELRCDPISGHTALYWYRQSLGQGPEFLIYFQGTGAADDSGLPNDRFFAVRPEGSVSTLKIQRTERGDSAVYLCASSPTGSDTQYFGPGTRLTVL.

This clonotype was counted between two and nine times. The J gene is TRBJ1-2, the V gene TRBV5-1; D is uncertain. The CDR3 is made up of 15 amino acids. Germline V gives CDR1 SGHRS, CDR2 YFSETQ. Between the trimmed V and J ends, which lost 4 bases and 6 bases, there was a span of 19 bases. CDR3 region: CASSKGESRGHGYTF. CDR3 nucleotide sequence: TGCGCCAGCAGCAAAGGAGAATCACGGGGTCATGGCTACACCTTC.

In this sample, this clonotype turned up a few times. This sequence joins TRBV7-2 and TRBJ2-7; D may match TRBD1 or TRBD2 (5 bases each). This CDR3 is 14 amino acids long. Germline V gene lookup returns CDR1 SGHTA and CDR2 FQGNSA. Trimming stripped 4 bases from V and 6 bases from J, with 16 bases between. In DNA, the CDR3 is TGTGCCAGCAGCTCAGGGCCCGCGGCGGGCGAGCAGTACTTC. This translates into CASSSGPAAGEQYF.

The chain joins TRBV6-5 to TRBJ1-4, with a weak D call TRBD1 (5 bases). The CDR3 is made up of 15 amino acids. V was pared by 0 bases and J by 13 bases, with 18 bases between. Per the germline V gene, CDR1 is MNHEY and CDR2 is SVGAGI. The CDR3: CASSYSGPVVDGLFF. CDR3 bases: TGTGCCAGCAGTTACTCGGGGCCCGTGGTCGATGGACTGTTTTTT.

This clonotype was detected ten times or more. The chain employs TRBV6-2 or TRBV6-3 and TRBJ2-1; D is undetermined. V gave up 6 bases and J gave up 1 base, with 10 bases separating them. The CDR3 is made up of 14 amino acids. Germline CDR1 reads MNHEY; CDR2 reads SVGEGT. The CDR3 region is CASSIGRSYNEQFF. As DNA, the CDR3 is TGTGCCAGCAGCATAGGAAGGTCCTACAATGAGCAGTTCTTC.

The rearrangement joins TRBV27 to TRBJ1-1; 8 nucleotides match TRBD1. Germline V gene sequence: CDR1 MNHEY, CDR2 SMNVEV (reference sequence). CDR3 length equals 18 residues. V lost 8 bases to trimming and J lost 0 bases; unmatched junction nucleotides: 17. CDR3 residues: CASGHSGGGLSMNTEAFF. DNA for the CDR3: TGTGCCAGCGGTCACTCAGGGGGCGGGTTGTCCATGAACACTGAAGCTTTCTTT.

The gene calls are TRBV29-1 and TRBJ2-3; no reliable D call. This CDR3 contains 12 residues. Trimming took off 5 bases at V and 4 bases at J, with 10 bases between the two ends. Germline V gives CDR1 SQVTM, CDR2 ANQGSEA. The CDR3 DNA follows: TGCAGCGTTCCAATCCAGCCAGATACGCAGTATTTT. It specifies CSVPIQPDTQYF.

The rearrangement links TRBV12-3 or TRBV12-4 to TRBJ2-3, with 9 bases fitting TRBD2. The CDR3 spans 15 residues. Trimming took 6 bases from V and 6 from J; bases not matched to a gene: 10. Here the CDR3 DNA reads TGTGCCAGCAGCCCGAGGACTAGCGTGGGGGATACGCAGTATTTT. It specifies CASSPRTSVGDTQYF.

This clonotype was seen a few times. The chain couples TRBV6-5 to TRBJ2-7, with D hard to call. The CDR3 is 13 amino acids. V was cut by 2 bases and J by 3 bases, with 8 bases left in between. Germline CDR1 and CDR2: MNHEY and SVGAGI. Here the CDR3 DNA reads TGTGCCAGCAGTTACCACGGAATCTACGAGCAGTACTTC. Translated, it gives CASSYHGIYEQYF.

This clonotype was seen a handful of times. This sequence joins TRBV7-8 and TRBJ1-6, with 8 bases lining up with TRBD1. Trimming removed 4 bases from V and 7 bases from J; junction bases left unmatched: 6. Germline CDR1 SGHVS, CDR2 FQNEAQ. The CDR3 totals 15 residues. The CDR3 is CASSSTRTGNSPLHF. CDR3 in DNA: TGTGCCAGCAGCTCTACCCGGACAGGGAATTCACCCCTCCACTTT.

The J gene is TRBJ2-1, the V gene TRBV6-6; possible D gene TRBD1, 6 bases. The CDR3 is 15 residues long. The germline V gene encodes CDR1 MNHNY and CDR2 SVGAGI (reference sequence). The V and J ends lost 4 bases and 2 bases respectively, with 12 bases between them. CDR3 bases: TGTGCCAGCAGTTCGGACAGCCATACCTACAATGAGCAGTTCTTC. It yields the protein CASSSDSHTYNEQFF.

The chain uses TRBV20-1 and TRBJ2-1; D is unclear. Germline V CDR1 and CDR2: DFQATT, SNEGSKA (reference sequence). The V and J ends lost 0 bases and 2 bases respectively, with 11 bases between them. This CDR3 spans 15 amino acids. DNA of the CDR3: TGCAGTGCTAGAGATTTGCGGACCGCCTACAATGAGCAGTTCTTC. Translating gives CSARDLRTAYNEQFF.

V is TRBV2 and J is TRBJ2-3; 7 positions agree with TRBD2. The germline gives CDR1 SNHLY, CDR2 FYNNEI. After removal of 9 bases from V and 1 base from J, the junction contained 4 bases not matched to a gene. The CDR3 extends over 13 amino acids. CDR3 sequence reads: CARIREGTDTQYF. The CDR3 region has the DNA TGTGCCAGAATTCGGGAGGGCACAGATACGCAGTATTTT. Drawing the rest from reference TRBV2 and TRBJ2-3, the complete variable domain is EPEVTQTPSHQVTQMGQEVILRCVPISNHLYFYWYRQILGQKVEFLVSFYNNEISEKSEIFDDQFSVERPDGSNFTLKIRSTKLEDSAMYFCARIREGTDTQYFGPGTRLTVL.

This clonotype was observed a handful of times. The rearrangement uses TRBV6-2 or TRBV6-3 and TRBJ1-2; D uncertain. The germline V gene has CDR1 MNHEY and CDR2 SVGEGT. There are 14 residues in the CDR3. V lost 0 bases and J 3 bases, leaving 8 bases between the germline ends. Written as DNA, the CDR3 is TGTGCCAGCAGTTACTCGGGTCAGTACTATGGCTACACCTTC. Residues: CASSYSGQYYGYTF.

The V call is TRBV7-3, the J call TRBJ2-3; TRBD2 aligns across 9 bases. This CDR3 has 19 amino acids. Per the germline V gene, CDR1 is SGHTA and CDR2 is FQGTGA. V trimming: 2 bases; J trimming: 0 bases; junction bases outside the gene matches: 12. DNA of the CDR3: TGTGCCAGCAGCTTAGGACCACTAGCGGGTGTCACTAGCACAGATACGCAGTATTTT. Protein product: CASSLGPLAGVTSTDTQYF.

The CDR3 protein is CASSQDLLEKLFF. The CDR3 nucleotides read TGCGCCAGCAGCCAAGACCTCCTAGAAAAACTGTTTTTT. V and J are TRBV4-3 and TRBJ1-4, with D unclear. Trimming took off 0 bases at V and 8 bases at J, with 7 bases between the two ends. The CDR3 is 13 residues long. The V gene's germline CDR1 is LGHNA and CDR2 YSLEER.